This TCR beta chain was identified in a study of T cells after posttransplantation cyclophosphamide. Turning to this clone: Its target is unknown.

The germline V and J ends were trimmed by 8 bases and 7 bases, with 17 bases remaining between them. The CDR3 extends over 14 amino acids. Germline CDR1 is MNHNS and CDR2 is SASEGT. Treatment was busulfan-fludarabine conditioning, a marrow graft, and cyclophosphamide on days +3 and +4. Only in-frame clones appear in the TCRdb table, and some are missing; sequencing was by immunoSEQ multiplex PCR. The sample contains some 45,000 clones, about 92% of which appear only once. Study-level results: Later blood repertoires were often dominated by clones from the donor CD8+ memory compartment. After PTCy, TRB diversity resembled that of CNI/methotrexate controls. Tissue-infiltrating T cells from skin or gut overlapped little with blood T cells.

The V call is TRBV6-1, the J call TRBJ2-2; possible D gene TRBD2, 5 bases. This TCR came from a male patient aged 55 to 69 who received an allogeneic stem cell transplant from a related donor and was CMV-positive. Part of the T cell pool may stem from the graft donor. Here the sequenced sample was PBMCs, taken roughly 59 days after allogeneic stem cell transplant with posttransplant cyclophosphamide. DNA for the CDR3: TGTGCCAGCCTAAGAAGCGGACCGATCGGGGAGCTGTTTTTT. It yields the protein CASLRSGPIGELFF.